These 32 T cell receptor beta chains were all obtained from the same sample, sequenced in a study of CD8+ T cells in alopecia areata. Regarding treatment: oral pan-JAK inhibitor, 5-10 mg twice daily. Sequencing used cDNA as its template, made by extracting RNA and reverse transcribing it. The method was immunoSEQ multiplex PCR; TCRdb's version includes in-frame clones alone and lacks a portion of them. The data show 150,000 to 200,000 clones, roughly 64% seen once. Source: CD4+ T cells sorted from blood, taken at week 24, from a patient treated with tofacitinib. The receptors were gathered from a human donor with alopecia areata.

This clone was counted only a few times. The chain is built from TRBV29-1 and TRBJ1-5; no definite D call. CDR1 SQVTM and CDR2 ANQGSEA come from the germline V gene. This CDR3 comprises 13 residues. Trimming removed 4 bases from V and 0 bases from J, with 7 bases in between. The CDR3 DNA follows: TGCAGCGTTGGGGAGAATAGCAATCAGCCCCAGCATTTT. Translating it yields CSVGENSNQPQHF.

A few counts support this clone. This rearrangement joins TRBV10-3 to TRBJ2-2, with D tentatively TRBD2 (5 bases). Trimming left V 4 bases short and J 4 bases short, with 13 bases between. From germline, CDR1 is ENHRY and CDR2 SYGVKD. The CDR3 loop spans 15 amino acids. The CDR3 nucleotides read TGTGCCATCAGTGCGGACGGAGGACCCACCGGGGAGCTGTTTTTT. This codes for CAISADGGPTGELFF.

This chain connects TRBV11-3 to TRBJ2-3; 13 bases fit TRBD2. CDR3 length: 17 residues. V was pared by 5 bases and J by 3 bases, with 8 bases of the junction left unmatched. Germline V CDR1 and CDR2: SGHNT, YENEEA. This chain's CDR3 is CASSTGTSGGVTDTQYF. The CDR3 coding sequence is TGTGCCAGCAGCACCGGTACTAGCGGGGGGGTAACAGATACGCAGTATTTT.

V is TRBV5-4 and J is TRBJ1-2; no firm D call. The CDR3 extends over 13 amino acids. Trimming took off 2 bases at V and 1 base at J, with 6 bases between the two ends. Germline V lookup: CDR1 SGHNT, CDR2 YYREEE (reference sequence). The CDR3 protein is CASSFAGNYGYTF. For the CDR3, the DNA is TGTGCCAGCAGCTTCGCGGGTAACTATGGCTACACCTTC.

This clone was detected only a few times. The V and J genes are TRBV9 and TRBJ2-3; 14 positions agree with TRBD2. CDR1 and CDR2 (germline): SGDLS, YYNGEE. The CDR3 is 16 residues long. V shed 4 bases, J shed 3 bases, and the junction held 4 bases outside the gene matches. CDR3 amino acids: CASSPRLAGGTDTQYF. The CDR3 DNA reads TGTGCCAGCAGCCCCCGACTAGCGGGAGGGACAGATACGCAGTATTTT.

This chain connects TRBV19 to TRBJ2-7, with a possible D match to TRBD2 (6 bases). This CDR3 region has 15 residues. Trimming pared 4 bases from V and 1 base from J, leaving 14 bases between. The germline V gene has CDR1 LNHDA and CDR2 SQIVND (reference sequence). The CDR3 nucleotides read TGTGCCAGTAGTAAAGTTCTAGCGTCTTCCTACGAGCAGTACTTC. Encoded protein: CASSKVLASSYEQYF.

This clone was observed a few times. The chain couples TRBV13 to TRBJ2-4, with D perhaps matching TRBD1 (7 bases). V gave up 1 base and J gave up 9 bases, with 13 bases separating them. The germline V gene has CDR1 PRHDT and CDR2 FYEKMQ (reference sequence). The length of the CDR3 is 14 residues. The CDR3 nucleotides are TGTGCCAGCAGCTTAGAGGGGGCCGGGGGCATTCAGTACTTC. This gives the protein CASSLEGAGGIQYF.

The chain combines TRBV10-3 with TRBJ2-3; the D is unclear. The CDR3 loop spans 12 amino acids. The V end was cut by 7 bases, the J end by 4 bases, with 9 bases between. From germline, CDR1 is ENHRY and CDR2 SYGVKD. CDR3 in DNA: TGTGCCATCACCGGGTCGGCAGATACGCAGTATTTT. As protein: CAITGSADTQYF.

The chain employs TRBV7-2 and TRBJ1-2; D is possibly TRBD1 (5 bases). The CDR3 runs 15 residues. The V end was cut by 0 bases, the J end by 5 bases, with 13 bases between. From germline, CDR1 is SGHTA and CDR2 FQGNSA. CDR3 loop: CASSLAPQGWYGYTF. CDR3 in DNA: TGTGCCAGCAGCTTAGCCCCCCAGGGTTGGTATGGCTACACCTTC.

This clone was seen a few times. The chain employs TRBV7-8 and TRBJ2-5; TRBD2 might be the D (6 bases). Deletions cut 4 bases from V and 4 bases from J, with 22 bases between. The CDR3 contains 17 residues. From germline, CDR1 is SGHVS and CDR2 FQNEAQ. CDR3 region: CASSSLGGGGPRETQYF. DNA of the CDR3: TGTGCCAGCAGCTCCCTGGGTGGGGGAGGACCCCGAGAGACCCAGTACTTC.

This chain connects TRBV5-1 to TRBJ2-1; D remains unclear. The germline V gene encodes CDR1 SGHRS and CDR2 YFSETQ. Trimming removed 1 base from V and 2 bases from J, with 13 bases in between. The CDR3 totals 16 residues. In DNA, the CDR3 is TGCGCCAGCAGCTTGTCCGGCGGTCCTACCTACAATGAGCAGTTCTTC. Encoded protein: CASSLSGGPTYNEQFF.

This chain joins TRBV5-6 and TRBJ2-1; no definite D call. V lost 1 base to trimming and J lost 3 bases, with 5 bases between them. The germline gives CDR1 SGHDT, CDR2 YYEEEE. The CDR3 has 13 amino acids. The CDR3 DNA reads TGTGCCAGCAGCTTGAGGGTCTACAATGAGCAGTTCTTC. It encodes CASSLRVYNEQFF.

The chain has TRBV30 and TRBJ1-2; D is uncertain. Germline loops: CDR1 GTSNPN, CDR2 SVGIG (reference sequence). Deletions cut 1 base from V and 8 bases from J, with 8 bases between. The CDR3 runs 11 residues. The CDR3 loop reads CAWSGAAGYTF. The CDR3 nucleotides are TGTGCCTGGAGTGGGGCTGCGGGCTACACCTTC.

V is TRBV4-2 and J is TRBJ2-3; 14 bases are shared with TRBD2. Germline CDR1 LGHNA, CDR2 YNFKEQ. The CDR3 spans 17 residues. V was pared by 4 bases and J by 6 bases, with 9 bases of the junction left unmatched. CDR3 protein: CASSPRGLAGDGDTQYF. As DNA, the CDR3 is TGTGCCAGCAGCCCCAGGGGACTAGCGGGGGATGGGGATACGCAGTATTTT.

The chain has TRBV5-6 and TRBJ1-2; no clear D. The CDR3 loop spans 12 amino acids. Per the germline V gene, CDR1 is SGHDT and CDR2 is YYEEEE. V gave up 5 bases and J gave up 6 bases, with 11 bases separating them. The CDR3 DNA sequence: TGTGCCAGCAGGACTATCGAGGATGGCTACACCTTC. Translated, it gives CASRTIEDGYTF.

This clone came up a few times. This CDR3 is CASSVEGHGREQYF. The CDR3 DNA sequence: TGTGCCAGCAGCGTAGAGGGACACGGTAGGGAGCAGTACTTC. The chain carries TRBV9 and TRBJ2-7, with D perhaps matching TRBD1 (6 bases). V shed 0 bases and J shed 7 bases, with 14 bases lying between them. CDR1 and CDR2 from the germline V gene are SGDLS and YYNGEE. CDR3 length equals 14 residues.

There are a few counts of this clone. For the CDR3, the DNA is TGCGCCAGCAGCCCCGGACCCGGCAACACCGGGGAGCTGTTTTTT. Translating gives CASSPGPGNTGELFF. The chain uses TRBV4-1 and TRBJ2-2; no firm D call. The germline V and J ends were trimmed by 4 bases and 2 bases, with 11 bases remaining between them. This CDR3 is 15 amino acids long. Germline V gene data show CDR1 as MGHRA and CDR2 as YSYEKL.

The rearrangement uses TRBV28 and TRBJ1-2; 7 bases are a match to TRBD1. The CDR3 is 12 amino acids. The germline CDR1 and CDR2 sequences are MDHEN and SYDVKM. J lost 6 bases, V lost 5 bases, and 3 bases had no gene match. The DNA for the CDR3 is TGTGCCAGCAGTACAGGGGAGGATGGCTACACCTTC. Translated, it gives CASSTGEDGYTF.

This clone has more than one count but fewer than ten. This chain links TRBV5-1 with TRBJ1-1; D is unclear. The CDR3 is 14 residues long. Looked up from germline, CDR1 is SGHRS and CDR2 is YFSETQ. V shed 3 bases and J shed 3 bases, with 12 bases lying between them. For the CDR3, the DNA is TGCGCCAGCAGCTCAGAGGGTCGGGACACTGAAGCTTTCTTT. Its translation: CASSSEGRDTEAFF. Full variable domain (outside the CDR3, taken from reference TRBV5-1 and TRBJ1-1): KAGVTQTPRYLIKTRGQQVTLSCSPISGHRSVSWYQQTPGQGLQFLFEYFSETQRNKGNFPGRFSGRQFSNSRSEMNVSTLELGDSALYLCASSSEGRDTEAFFGQGTRLTVV.

CDR3 DNA: TGTGCCAGCAGTTACAAACCACAGGGGGGTACCGGGGAGCTGTTTTTT. As protein: CASSYKPQGGTGELFF. The chain combines TRBV6-5 with TRBJ2-2; 8 positions agree with TRBD1. The CDR3 sequence is 16 residues long. V lost 2 bases to trimming and J lost 5 bases; unmatched junction nucleotides: 7. Germline CDR1 and CDR2: MNHEY and SVGAGI.

A few counts support this clone. V is TRBV5-1 and J is TRBJ1-1; no clear D. The V end lost 5 bases, the J end lost 1 base, and 9 bases lay between the germline ends. The germline CDR1 and CDR2 sequences are SGHRS and YFSETQ. The CDR3 consists of 13 residues. In nucleotides, the CDR3 is TGCGCCAGCAGTCAACAGTCGAACACTGAAGCTTTCTTT. It specifies CASSQQSNTEAFF.

This clone was counted a few times. The chain couples TRBV5-1 to TRBJ2-3; 9 bases align to TRBD1. CDR3 length: 14 amino acids. The V segment lost 3 bases and the J segment 6 bases; nucleotides outside the gene matches: 5. Germline-derived CDR1 and CDR2 are SGHRS and YFSETQ. CDR3 in amino acids: CASSSRTGDDTQYF. CDR3 sequence (DNA): TGCGCCAGCAGCTCCCGGACAGGGGACGATACGCAGTATTTT. The entire variable domain, with the rest obtained from reference TRBV5-1 and TRBJ2-3, is as follows: KAGVTQTPRYLIKTRGQQVTLSCSPISGHRSVSWYQQTPGQGLQFLFEYFSETQRNKGNFPGRFSGRQFSNSRSEMNVSTLELGDSALYLCASSSRTGDDTQYFGPGTRLTVL.

This chain connects TRBV5-1 to TRBJ2-3; 7 bases line up with TRBD1. Germline V gives CDR1 SGHRS, CDR2 YFSETQ. The CDR3 is 14 residues long. The J segment lost 0 bases and the V segment lost 6 bases, leaving 4 bases of the junction unmatched. Here the CDR3 reads CASTRQGSTDTQYF. The CDR3 DNA sequence: TGCGCCAGCACGCGACAGGGAAGCACAGATACGCAGTATTTT.

The CDR3 here is CASSLTGQGTQYF. Here the CDR3 DNA reads TGCGCCAGCAGCTTGACGGGTCAGGGGACCCAGTACTTC. This chain connects TRBV5-1 to TRBJ2-5; maybe TRBD1 (5 bases). The ends were cut back, 1 base at V and 7 bases at J, with 11 bases in the middle. The CDR3 extends over 13 amino acids. CDR1 and CDR2 (germline): SGHRS, YFSETQ.

The rearrangement uses TRBV7-2 and TRBJ2-1; 14 bases align to TRBD2. There are 17 residues in the CDR3. Per germline, CDR1 SGHTA and CDR2 FQGNSA. The trim removed 1 base at V and 4 bases at J, leaving 3 bases unmatched. This CDR3 reads CASSLVRTSGGYNEQFF. CDR3 DNA: TGTGCCAGCAGCTTAGTCCGGACTAGCGGGGGGTACAATGAGCAGTTCTTC. Together with reference TRBV7-2 and TRBJ2-1, the CDR3 gives the full variable domain: GAGVSQSPSNKVTEKGKDVELRCDPISGHTALYWYRQSLGQGLEFLIYFQGNSAPDKSGLPSDRFSAERTGGSVSTLTIQRTQQEDSAVYLCASSLVRTSGGYNEQFFGPGTRLTVL.

The V call is TRBV29-1, the J call TRBJ2-2; tentatively, D is TRBD2 (6 bases). The CDR3 has 14 amino acids. Germline V gives CDR1 SQVTM, CDR2 ANQGSEA. V was clipped by 3 bases and J by 2 bases, with 10 bases between them. The chain's CDR3 is CSVEGLINTGELFF. The CDR3 DNA is TGCAGCGTTGAGGGACTGATAAACACCGGGGAGCTGTTTTTT.

The chain couples TRBV5-1 to TRBJ1-2, with D maybe TRBD1 (6 bases). CDR3 length: 14 residues. The germline V and J ends were trimmed by 5 bases and 0 bases, with 11 bases remaining between them. Germline V gene sequence: CDR1 SGHRS, CDR2 YFSETQ. CDR3 sequence: CASRAGTTNYGYTF. DNA for the CDR3: TGCGCCAGCAGAGCCGGGACAACTAACTATGGCTACACCTTC.

The rearrangement joins TRBV10-3 to TRBJ2-1, with 7 bases fitting TRBD2. J gave up 2 bases and V 1 base, and 2 bases lay outside the gene matches. CDR1 is ENHRY, CDR2 SYGVKD, per germline. The CDR3 runs to 15 residues. CDR3 sequence (DNA): TGTGCCATCAGTGAGTTCGCGGGAGCCTACAATGAGCAGTTCTTC. Its protein is CAISEFAGAYNEQFF.

The V and J genes are TRBV9 and TRBJ1-6; TRBD1 agrees at 12 bases. The junction had 6 bases not matched to a gene; V was cut back by 4 bases and J by 4 bases. Germline V gives CDR1 SGDLS, CDR2 YYNGEE. The CDR3 sequence is 17 residues long. Written as DNA, the CDR3 is TGTGCCAGCAGCCCCCGGGACAGGGGGCATTATAATTCACCCCTCCACTTT. This codes for CASSPRDRGHYNSPLHF.

V and J are TRBV15 and TRBJ2-1; 9 bases line up with TRBD2. The CDR3 loop spans 16 amino acids. The J segment lost 9 bases and the V segment lost 8 bases, leaving 17 bases of the junction unmatched. Germline-derived CDR1 and CDR2 are LNHNV and YYDKDF (reference sequence). The CDR3 region is CATHRGLAGRLVEQFF. The CDR3 DNA is TGTGCCACCCATAGAGGGCTAGCGGGGAGGCTGGTTGAGCAGTTCTTC.

This clone was picked up a small number of times. The identical CDR3 is also encoded by other nucleotide sequences in the sample. The rearrangement joins TRBV7-9 to TRBJ2-5; TRBD1 aligns across 7 bases. The length of the CDR3 is 14 residues. V shed 5 bases, J shed 1 base, and the junction held 4 bases outside the gene matches. In germline, CDR1 is SEHNR, CDR2 FQNEAQ (reference sequence). CDR3 amino acids: CASSPGTAQETQYF. DNA for the CDR3: TGTGCCAGCAGCCCGGGGACAGCCCAAGAGACCCAGTACTTC.

The V call is TRBV7-2, the J call TRBJ2-7; possible D gene TRBD2, 7 bases. The germline V gene has CDR1 SGHTA and CDR2 FQGNSA. The CDR3 is 15 amino acids. V gave up 5 bases and J gave up 6 bases, with 20 bases separating them. CDR3: CASSEWGPGGSEQYF. In nucleotides, the CDR3 is TGTGCCAGCAGCGAATGGGGGCCGGGGGGAAGCGAGCAGTACTTC.